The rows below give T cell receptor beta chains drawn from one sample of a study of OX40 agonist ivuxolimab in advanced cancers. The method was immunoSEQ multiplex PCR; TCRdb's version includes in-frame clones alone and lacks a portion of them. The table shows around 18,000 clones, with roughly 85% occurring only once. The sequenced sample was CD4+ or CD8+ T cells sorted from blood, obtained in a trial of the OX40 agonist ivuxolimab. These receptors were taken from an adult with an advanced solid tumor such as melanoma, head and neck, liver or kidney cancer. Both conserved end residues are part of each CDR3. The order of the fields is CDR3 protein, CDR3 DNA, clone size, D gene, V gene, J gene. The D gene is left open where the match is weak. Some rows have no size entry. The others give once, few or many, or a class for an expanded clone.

CDR3 protein: CASSLAGGVYNEQFF
CDR3 DNA: TGTGCCAGCAGCTTAGCTGGGGGGGTATACAATGAGCAGTTCTTC
clone size: -
D gene: TRBD2
V gene: TRBV7-6
J gene: TRBJ2-1

CDR3 protein: CASRRGLAYYNEQFF
CDR3 DNA: TGTGCCAGTAGACGGGGACTAGCTTATTACAATGAGCAGTTCTTC
clone size: -
D gene: TRBD2
V gene: TRBV19
J gene: TRBJ2-1

CDR3 protein: CASSLTGDFGYEQYF
CDR3 DNA: TGTGCCAGCAGTTTAACGGGGGACTTTGGCTACGAGCAGTACTTC
clone size: -
D gene: -
V gene: TRBV27
J gene: TRBJ2-7

CDR3 protein: CASSQNPPTGQGSSYEQYF
CDR3 DNA: TGCGCCAGCAGCCAAAATCCCCCGACAGGCCAGGGTAGCTCCTACGAGCAGTACTTC
clone size: -
D gene: -
V gene: TRBV4-3
J gene: TRBJ2-7

CDR3 protein: CASSSRQGDYGYTF
CDR3 DNA: TGTGCCAGCAGCTCCCGACAGGGCGACTATGGCTACACCTTC
clone size: -
D gene: TRBD1
V gene: TRBV9
J gene: TRBJ1-2

CDR3 protein: CASRMRGATEAFF
CDR3 DNA: TGTGCCAGCAGGATGCGGGGGGCCACTGAAGCTTTCTTT
clone size: -
D gene: -
V gene: TRBV27
J gene: TRBJ1-1

CDR3 protein: CASSLFRDRRSNQPQHF
CDR3 DNA: TGTGCCAGCAGCCTCTTCCGTGACAGGCGAAGCAATCAGCCCCAGCATTTT
clone size: few
D gene: -
V gene: TRBV5-8
J gene: TRBJ1-5

CDR3 protein: CASSLFNLTSGTIGEQFF
CDR3 DNA: TGTGCCAGCAGCCTCTTTAACCTGACTAGCGGGACTATTGGTGAGCAGTTCTTC
clone size: -
D gene: TRBD2
V gene: TRBV4-2
J gene: TRBJ2-1

CDR3 protein: CASSHYTYEQYF
CDR3 DNA: TGTGCCAGCAGCCATTATACCTACGAGCAGTACTTC
clone size: -
D gene: -
V gene: TRBV14
J gene: TRBJ2-7

CDR3 protein: CASRRGVVEQYF
CDR3 DNA: TGTGCCAGCAGACGGGGGGTGGTTGAGCAGTACTTC
clone size: -
D gene: TRBD2
V gene: TRBV2
J gene: TRBJ2-7

CDR3 protein: CASTGAGGGYNEQFF
CDR3 DNA: TGTGCCAGCACCGGAGCGGGAGGGGGGTACAATGAGCAGTTCTTC
clone size: -
D gene: TRBD2
V gene: TRBV7-9
J gene: TRBJ2-1

CDR3 protein: CATSSEGANVLTF
CDR3 DNA: TGTGCCACCAGCTCCGAGGGGGCCAACGTCCTGACTTTC
clone size: -
D gene: -
V gene: TRBV15
J gene: TRBJ2-6

CDR3 protein: CASSADFYSNQPQHF
CDR3 DNA: TGTGCCAGCAGCGCAGACTTTTATAGCAATCAGCCCCAGCATTTT
clone size: once
D gene: -
V gene: TRBV11-2
J gene: TRBJ1-5

CDR3 protein: CSVEDRYREQYF
CDR3 DNA: TGCAGCGTTGAAGACCGGTATCGGGAGCAGTACTTC
clone size: few
D gene: -
V gene: TRBV29-1
J gene: TRBJ2-7

CDR3 protein: CASSLRGGGYGYTF
CDR3 DNA: TGTGCCAGCAGCCTAAGGGGAGGGGGTTATGGCTACACCTTC
clone size: -
D gene: -
V gene: TRBV28
J gene: TRBJ1-2

CDR3 protein: CASGLAAGGEQFF
CDR3 DNA: TGTGCTAGTGGTTTGGCCGCAGGGGGCGAGCAGTTCTTC
clone size: -
D gene: TRBD1
V gene: TRBV12-5
J gene: TRBJ2-1

CDR3 protein: CASSEWVAKNIQYF
CDR3 DNA: TGTGCCAGCAGTGAGTGGGTAGCCAAAAACATTCAGTACTTC
clone size: -
D gene: -
V gene: TRBV2
J gene: TRBJ2-4

CDR3 protein: CSVEDPVGSYEQYF
CDR3 DNA: TGCAGCGTTGAAGATCCCGTAGGCTCCTACGAGCAGTACTTC
clone size: -
D gene: -
V gene: TRBV29-1
J gene: TRBJ2-7

CDR3 protein: CASSLFEGGTYNEQFF
CDR3 DNA: TGTGCCAGCAGCTTATTTGAGGGAGGCACCTACAATGAGCAGTTCTTC
clone size: -
D gene: -
V gene: TRBV7-8
J gene: TRBJ2-1

CDR3 protein: CASSIDLDGTVYGYTF
CDR3 DNA: TGTGCCAGTAGTATAGATCTGGACGGGACAGTCTATGGCTACACCTTC
clone size: -
D gene: TRBD1
V gene: TRBV19
J gene: TRBJ1-2

CDR3 protein: CASLFTDTQYF
CDR3 DNA: TGTGCCAGTCTGTTCACAGATACGCAGTATTTT
clone size: -
D gene: -
V gene: TRBV7-9
J gene: TRBJ2-3

CDR3 protein: CASSQDGLAAATNEQFF
CDR3 DNA: TGTGCCAGCAGCCAAGATGGGCTAGCGGCAGCAACAAATGAGCAGTTCTTC
clone size: -
D gene: TRBD2
V gene: TRBV4-2
J gene: TRBJ2-1

CDR3 protein: CASSQWGGEQFF
CDR3 DNA: TGTGCCAGCAGTCAGTGGGGGGGTGAGCAGTTCTTC
clone size: -
D gene: TRBD2
V gene: TRBV28
J gene: TRBJ2-1

CDR3 protein: CASEDRVGSYEQYF
CDR3 DNA: TGTGCCAGCGAAGACAGGGTAGGGTCCTACGAGCAGTACTTC
clone size: -
D gene: TRBD1
V gene: TRBV13
J gene: TRBJ2-7

CDR3 protein: CASSGGGSYTEAFF
CDR3 DNA: TGTGCCAGCAGCGGGGGGGGCTCTTACACTGAAGCTTTCTTT
clone size: -
D gene: -
V gene: TRBV7-9
J gene: TRBJ1-1

CDR3 protein: CASGGLDPYEQYF
CDR3 DNA: TGTGCCTCAGGAGGTTTGGACCCCTACGAGCAGTACTTC
clone size: -
D gene: -
V gene: TRBV30
J gene: TRBJ2-7

CDR3 protein: CASGLKSGELFF
CDR3 DNA: TGTGCTAGTGGTTTGAAAAGCGGGGAGCTGTTTTTT
clone size: -
D gene: -
V gene: TRBV12-5
J gene: TRBJ2-2

CDR3 protein: CSASVGVEQYF
CDR3 DNA: TGCAGTGCTAGTGTCGGGGTGGAGCAGTACTTC
clone size: -
D gene: -
V gene: TRBV20-1
J gene: TRBJ2-7

CDR3 protein: CASRAGGNQPQHF
CDR3 DNA: TGCGCCAGCCGGGCAGGGGGCAATCAGCCCCAGCATTTT
clone size: -
D gene: -
V gene: TRBV5-1
J gene: TRBJ1-5

CDR3 protein: CASSGRRGYLHEQFF
CDR3 DNA: TGTGCCAGCAGTGGGAGGAGAGGGTACCTCCATGAGCAGTTCTTC
clone size: -
D gene: -
V gene: TRBV25-1
J gene: TRBJ2-1

CDR3 protein: CASSLLGGTGTDTQYF
CDR3 DNA: TGTGCCAGCAGTTTATTAGGCGGGACGGGCACAGATACGCAGTATTTT
clone size: -
D gene: -
V gene: TRBV28
J gene: TRBJ2-3

CDR3 protein: CASSIRDRSTDTQYF
CDR3 DNA: TGTGCCAGTAGTATCCGCGACAGAAGCACAGATACGCAGTATTTT
clone size: -
D gene: -
V gene: TRBV19
J gene: TRBJ2-3

CDR3 protein: CASSHGPGLRSYNEQFF
CDR3 DNA: TGCGCCAGCAGCCACGGACCGGGACTACGGAGCTACAATGAGCAGTTCTTC
clone size: -
D gene: TRBD2
V gene: TRBV4-3
J gene: TRBJ2-1

CDR3 protein: CASSFGNQETQYF
CDR3 DNA: TGTGCCAGCAGCTTTGGAAACCAAGAGACCCAGTACTTC
clone size: -
D gene: -
V gene: TRBV7-9
J gene: TRBJ2-5

CDR3 protein: CASSPRRFQETQYF
CDR3 DNA: TGTGCCAGTAGTCCCAGAAGGTTCCAAGAGACCCAGTACTTC
clone size: -
D gene: -
V gene: TRBV19
J gene: TRBJ2-5

CDR3 protein: CASSLAGGNTGELFF
CDR3 DNA: TGTGCCAGCAGCTTAGCGGGAGGGAACACCGGGGAGCTGTTTTTC
clone size: -
D gene: TRBD2
V gene: TRBV7-3
J gene: TRBJ2-2

CDR3 protein: CATSRGGSPLHF
CDR3 DNA: TGTGCCACCAGCAGAGGTGGATCACCCCTCCACTTT
clone size: -
D gene: -
V gene: TRBV15
J gene: TRBJ1-6

CDR3 protein: CASRDRVTNVNTEAFF
CDR3 DNA: TGTGCCAGCAGAGACAGGGTGACGAATGTGAACACTGAAGCTTTCTTT
clone size: -
D gene: TRBD1
V gene: TRBV28
J gene: TRBJ1-1

CDR3 protein: CASSIGSRGLFF
CDR3 DNA: TGTGCCAGTAGTATAGGGAGCAGGGGGCTCTTCTTT
clone size: once
D gene: TRBD1
V gene: TRBV19
J gene: TRBJ1-1

CDR3 protein: CASKVQEFGNSPLHF
CDR3 DNA: TGTGCCAGCAAAGTCCAGGAGTTCGGTAATTCACCCCTCCACTTT
clone size: -
D gene: -
V gene: TRBV27
J gene: TRBJ1-6

CDR3 protein: CASSYSAGAGTGELFF
CDR3 DNA: TGTGCCAGCAGTTACTCGGCGGGGGCTGGCACCGGGGAGCTGTTTTTT
clone size: -
D gene: -
V gene: TRBV6-6
J gene: TRBJ2-2

CDR3 protein: CASAIKNRGTYNEQFF
CDR3 DNA: TGTGCCAGTGCAATAAAGAACAGGGGGACCTACAATGAGCAGTTCTTC
clone size: -
D gene: TRBD1
V gene: TRBV19
J gene: TRBJ2-1

CDR3 protein: CASSISGIMADEQFF
CDR3 DNA: TGTGCCAGCAGCATCTCCGGGATAATGGCGGATGAGCAGTTCTTC
clone size: -
D gene: -
V gene: TRBV9
J gene: TRBJ2-1

CDR3 protein: CASSTGFQGVGKTQYF
CDR3 DNA: TGTGCCAGCAGTACGGGATTCCAAGGCGTTGGGAAGACCCAGTACTTC
clone size: -
D gene: -
V gene: TRBV11-1
J gene: TRBJ2-5

CDR3 protein: CASSITGTANQPQHF
CDR3 DNA: TGTGCCAGCAGCATAACCGGGACAGCTAATCAGCCCCAGCATTTT
clone size: -
D gene: TRBD1
V gene: TRBV5-8
J gene: TRBJ1-5

CDR3 protein: CASSQTVRGGYNEQFF
CDR3 DNA: TGCGCCAGCAGCCAAACCGTAAGAGGGGGTTACAATGAGCAGTTCTTC
clone size: -
D gene: -
V gene: TRBV4-3
J gene: TRBJ2-1

CDR3 protein: CASSVVAGVHEQYF
CDR3 DNA: TGTGCCAGTAGCGTTGTCGCGGGAGTCCACGAGCAGTACTTC
clone size: -
D gene: TRBD2
V gene: TRBV19
J gene: TRBJ2-7

CDR3 protein: CASSFQGMSKNIQYF
CDR3 DNA: TGTGCCAGCAGTTTCCAGGGAATGTCCAAAAACATTCAGTACTTC
clone size: -
D gene: -
V gene: TRBV28
J gene: TRBJ2-4

CDR3 protein: CASSPREHVSYEQYF
CDR3 DNA: TGTGCCAGCAGCCCCAGAGAACACGTCTCCTACGAGCAGTACTTC
clone size: -
D gene: -
V gene: TRBV14
J gene: TRBJ2-7

CDR3 protein: CASSLSVGRANQPQHF
CDR3 DNA: TGTGCCAGCAGTTTATCGGTCGGGAGGGCGAATCAGCCCCAGCATTTT
clone size: -
D gene: -
V gene: TRBV28
J gene: TRBJ1-5